What follows describes a single T cell receptor beta chain. This clone was counted a few times. No cognate antigen has been identified for it. Base-call qualities are not available, and no considerably larger clone is one nucleotide away. A single peripheral blood draw of about 116 mL on average was collected from each donor into heparinised tubes. Naive, central memory, regulatory and stem cell-like memory CD4+ T cells were sorted on a BD FACSAria II using a panel including CD45RO, CCR7, CD25, CD127, CD95 and CD27. Purity was above 95% for every sorted population. PBMCs were separated immediately by Lymphoprep density gradient centrifugation and were stained directly, without being cultured. Samples were stained and sorted in pairs, with one healthy donor and one patient per experiment, so that batch effects were minimized. This specimen comes from a study of beta chain features in type 1 diabetes (dated by TCRdb to the late 2010s). In terms of the full investigation: No differences in mean age, gender distribution, total cell number or subset yield were found between patients and healthy donors. In the study, TCRB repertoires of sorted circulating CD4+ T cell subsets from recently diagnosed type 1 diabetes patients were compared with those of matched healthy donors. A total of some 100,000,000 sorted cells were examined across all samples, and a strong correlation was observed between cell number per subset and RNA yield. Regulatory and stem cell-like memory subsets were isolated from only 8 patients and roughly eight healthy donors, whereas naive and central memory subsets came from all 30 or so donors. What the research found in general, with its limitations: HLA sub-analyses involved small numbers of individuals, so any influence of HLA type on TCRB rearrangement remained unresolved. Type 1 diabetes patients showed a moderate but significant shortening of TCRB CDR3 length in all four CD4+ subsets. Naive, central memory and regulatory TCRB repertoires appeared to be more similar among patients than among healthy donors. PCR may preferentially amplify shorter templates, but because patient and control samples were amplified and corrected together, any resulting skew would affect both groups equally. At VDJ recombination sites, type 1 diabetes patients had fewer insertions and more deleted nucleotides, which implies abnormalities in thymic rearrangement. Because cDNA was sequenced instead of genomic DNA, highly expressing activated cells could be over-represented, though the groups showed no difference in activation or CD3 levels.

Germline trimming amounts to 2 bases on V and 8 bases on J, with 6 as the count of junction bases outside the gene matches. As encoded in the germline V gene (reference sequence), CDR1 is GTSNPN while CDR2 is SVGIG. There are 15 amino acids in the CDR3, from cysteine to phenylalanine inclusive. The entry retains the CDR3 DNA only, 45 bases that are in frame from base 1. The High Capacity cDNA Reverse Transcription Kit was used to reverse transcribe all of the isolated RNA, meaning that expressed TCRB transcripts were what got sequenced. Deep immunoSEQ sequencing was applied to naive, central memory and regulatory T cell samples, giving an average of roughly 3.3 million total reads per sample. Sorted cells were lysed in RLT buffer and RNA was extracted with DNase-treated RNeasy Micro or Mini kits, depending on cell number. To prevent cross-contamination, each cell subset was processed individually, whereas patient and healthy donor samples were processed jointly. TCRB sequences were amplified from cDNA with the immunoSEQ multiplex PCR, producing 87-bp fragments spanning the CDR3 region. Sequencing of the amplicons was performed on the Illumina HiSeq platform. The authors' analysis ran thus. PCR bias was corrected computationally using synthetic template baselines, and reads within Hamming distance 2 were collapsed, with unmergeable singletons discarded. Reads were aligned to IMGT to assign V, D and J genes, CDR3 length, and insertions or deletions at six rearrangement sites. Within each subset, clonotype counts were normalized to the number of sorted cells before true diversity and Gini coefficients were calculated with the tcR R package. The overlap coefficient, calculated on TCRB nucleotide sequences, was used to measure repertoire sharing. This is the immuneACCESS table as TCRdb keeps it, with only in-frame sequences that have V and J called. A part of the clones is gone; compared with another copy, unresolved V genes explain less than half, and the rest is unexplained. The V and J calls and clone size were taken over from that table, and D and trimming were inferred from the DNA. The sample yields 150,000 to 200,000 clones; less than 9.5% were counted once. The ten largest clonotypes hold about 1% of the sample.

This chain is built from TRBV30 and TRBJ2-1, with 13 middle bases fitting TRBD2. The sequenced sample was central memory CD4+ T cells from blood. This receptor was taken from a woman aged 40 to 50 with type 1 diabetes. In nucleotides, the sequence is TGTGCCTGGAGTACCGGACTAGCGGGGGTCTATGAGCAGTTCTTC. It is translated as CAWSTGLAGVYEQFF.